This record concerns one T cell receptor (beta chain) sequence. Its antigen is not identified. CDR1 is SGHVS and CDR2 is FNYEAQ in the germline V gene. V was trimmed by 5 bases and J by 0 bases, leaving 14 bases between them. CDR3 length equals 15 residues. Uncultured naive and memory CD4+ T cells supplied DNA for deep TCR-beta sequencing. The table came from immunoSEQ multiplex PCR; TCRdb's copy has only in-frame clones and leaves some out. This sample has around 35,000 clones; approximately 83% occur once, and the top ten carry around 3.3%. This entry comes from a study of CD4 T cells in relation to SARS-CoV-2 and coronaviruses. Study-wide results and caveats: Each donor contributed either pre-pandemic or post-infection samples, not both.

Cryopreserved PBMCs were CD4-enriched, then split into naive and memory cells. J is TRBJ2-7 and V is TRBV7-6; D possibly corresponds to TRBD2 (5 bases). The sample was memory CD4+ T cells from PBMCs. The receptor was derived from an adult with COVID-19. This CDR3 is CASSPGLRSSYEQYF. The CDR3 nucleotides are TGTGCCAGCAGCCCCGGACTCAGGAGCTCCTACGAGCAGTACTTC.